This entry concerns a single TCR beta chain. Profiled with immunoSEQ multiplex PCR; TCRdb holds only in-frame clones, not every one. Among 300,000 to 400,000 clones listed, 88% were seen once. These data belong to a study of blood T cell repertoires in COVID-19. Unmatched junction bases numbered 5, after V lost 4 bases and J lost 5 bases. The CDR3 loop spans 16 amino acids. Per the germline V gene, CDR1 is LNHDA and CDR2 is SQIVND (reference sequence). Participants were aged roughly 18 to 89 years from some 24 US areas. This clonotype was sampled from a woman younger than 45 with acute COVID-19. Sequences were obtained from PBMCs or T cells enriched from blood (not recorded which). V and J are TRBV19 and TRBJ1-4; 12 bases line up with TRBD1. CDR3 DNA sequence: TGTGCCAGTAGTACCGGGACAGGGGGCGCGAATGAAAAACTGTTTTTT. Translation gives CASSTGTGGANEKLFF.